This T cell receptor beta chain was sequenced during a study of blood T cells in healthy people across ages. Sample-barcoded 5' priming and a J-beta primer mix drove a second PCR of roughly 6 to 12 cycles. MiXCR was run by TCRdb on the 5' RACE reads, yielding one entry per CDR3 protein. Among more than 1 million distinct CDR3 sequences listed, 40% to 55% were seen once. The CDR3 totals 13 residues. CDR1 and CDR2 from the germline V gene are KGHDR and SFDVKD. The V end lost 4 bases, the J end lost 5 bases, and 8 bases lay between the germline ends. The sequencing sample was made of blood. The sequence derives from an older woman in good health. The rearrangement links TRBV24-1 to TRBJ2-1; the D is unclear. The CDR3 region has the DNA TGTGCCACCAGTGAGCCGATTAACAATGAGCAGTTCTTC. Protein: CATSEPINNEQFF.